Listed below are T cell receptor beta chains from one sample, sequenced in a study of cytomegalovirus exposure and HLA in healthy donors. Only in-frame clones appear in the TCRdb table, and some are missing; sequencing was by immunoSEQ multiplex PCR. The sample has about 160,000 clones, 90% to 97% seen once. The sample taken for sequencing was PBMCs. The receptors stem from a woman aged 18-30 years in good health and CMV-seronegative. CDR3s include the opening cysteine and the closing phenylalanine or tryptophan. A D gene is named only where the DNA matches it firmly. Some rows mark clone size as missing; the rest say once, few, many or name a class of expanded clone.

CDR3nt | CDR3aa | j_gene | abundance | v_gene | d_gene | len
TGCGCCAGCAGCCAAGAGTTATCTGAGCAGTTCTTC | CASSQELSEQFF | TRBJ2-1 | . | TRBV4-3 | . | 12
TGTGCCAGCAGCCAAGGTGGCACCAGCAATCAGCCCCAGCATTTT | CASSQGGTSNQPQHF | TRBJ1-5 | . | TRBV14 | . | 15
TGTGCCAGCACCCCGGGACAGCTGGGAGATACGCAGTATTTT | CASTPGQLGDTQYF | TRBJ2-3 | . | TRBV11-1 | TRBD1 | 14
TGTGCCAGCAGCCCTACCGAGGGATTTAACTATGGCTACACCTTC | CASSPTEGFNYGYTF | TRBJ1-2 | . | TRBV6-5 | . | 15
TGTGCCAGCAGCTTGGGACTAGCGGGAAGTAATGAGCAGTTCTTC | CASSLGLAGSNEQFF | TRBJ2-1 | once | TRBV7-6 | TRBD2 | 15
TGTGCCAGTAGTTCCTCTACAGGATATGAGCAGTTCTTC | CASSSSTGYEQFF | TRBJ2-1 | . | TRBV19 | . | 13
TGTGCCAGCAGCGTAGCTACTAGATGGCCCCAGTACTTC | CASSVATRWPQYF | TRBJ2-5 | . | TRBV9 | . | 13
TGTGCCAGCAGCCCTGGGACAGGGGGGACCACCGAGCAGTTCTTC | CASSPGTGGTTEQFF | TRBJ2-1 | once | TRBV11-3 | TRBD1 | 15
TGTGCCAGCAGCTGGACAGTGACAGATACGCAGTATTTT | CASSWTVTDTQYF | TRBJ2-3 | . | TRBV5-6 | . | 13
TGCGCCAGCAGCTTGGAGCTAGCGGGTACAGATACGCAGTATTTT | CASSLELAGTDTQYF | TRBJ2-3 | . | TRBV5-1 | TRBD2 | 15
TGCAGCGTGGACAGGGCCAACACCGGGGAGCTGTTTTTT | CSVDRANTGELFF | TRBJ2-2 | . | TRBV29-1 | TRBD1 | 13
TGTGCCAGCAGCGGCGACAGAACTAACTATGGCTACACCTTC | CASSGDRTNYGYTF | TRBJ1-2 | . | TRBV11-2 | . | 14
TGTGCCAGCAGCCAGTCCATAGCGGGGATTGGAGAAAAACTGTTTTTT | CASSQSIAGIGEKLFF | TRBJ1-4 | . | TRBV4-2 | . | 16
TGTGCCAGCAGCTCCCCTTTAGACAGCACCGGGGAGCTGTTTTTT | CASSSPLDSTGELFF | TRBJ2-2 | . | TRBV11-2 | . | 15
TGTGCCAGCGGCCAAACCGGGGAGCTGTTTTTT | CASGQTGELFF | TRBJ2-2 | . | TRBV2 | . | 11
TGCGCCAGCAGGGCGACAGGGAACTATGGCTACACCTTC | CASRATGNYGYTF | TRBJ1-2 | once | TRBV5-1 | TRBD1 | 13
TGTGCCAGCAGTAACAGGGGGCAATGGGGTTCACCCCTCCACTTT | CASSNRGQWGSPLHF | TRBJ1-6 | . | TRBV11-2 | TRBD1 | 15
TGTGCCAGCAGCTTAGCCCCCGGGACAGGGAACATTCAGTACTTC | CASSLAPGTGNIQYF | TRBJ2-4 | . | TRBV13 | TRBD1 | 15
TGCAGCGTTGAGCGCCGCACAGATACGCAGTATTTT | CSVERRTDTQYF | TRBJ2-3 | . | TRBV29-1 | . | 12
TGTGCCAGTAGTATAGATCCCGACAGGATGATTGCACCCCTCCACTTT | CASSIDPDRMIAPLHF | TRBJ1-6 | . | TRBV19 | . | 16
TGCGCCAGCAGCCACCGGACAGATAAGAGGGCATACGAGCAGTACTTC | CASSHRTDKRAYEQYF | TRBJ2-7 | . | TRBV4-3 | . | 16
TGCAGCGTTGAATCCTCTGGAGGGAGTGAGTCGAGCTATGGCTACACCTTC | CSVESSGGSESSYGYTF | TRBJ1-2 | . | TRBV29-1 | . | 17
TGTGCCAGCAGCTTAGGCGGATGGAACTATGGCTACACCTTC | CASSLGGWNYGYTF | TRBJ1-2 | . | TRBV7-9 | . | 14
TGTGCCAGTAGCCTCCGGACAGGGCGGGGAGTCGATACGCAGTATTTT | CASSLRTGRGVDTQYF | TRBJ2-3 | . | TRBV19 | TRBD1 | 16
TGTGCCAGCAGCTTCATTAAAGGGGGACAGGGCAGCGAAAAACTGTTTTTT | CASSFIKGGQGSEKLFF | TRBJ1-4 | . | TRBV7-2 | TRBD1 | 17
TGTGCCAGTACCGCAGGGGGGCCCGGCTACACCTTC | CASTAGGPGYTF | TRBJ1-2 | . | TRBV19 | TRBD1 | 12
TGTGCCAGCTCCCGAGGACAGGGGGCAGGTCAGCCCCAGCATTTT | CASSRGQGAGQPQHF | TRBJ1-5 | . | TRBV18 | TRBD1 | 15
TGTGCCAGCAGCCACGGGACAGGGTTTTCCTACGAGCAGTACTTC | CASSHGTGFSYEQYF | TRBJ2-7 | . | TRBV5-4 | TRBD1 | 15
TGCGCCAGCAGCCAAGCTAGCGGGGGGATCTCCAGCTCCTACGAGCAGTACTTC | CASSQASGGISSSYEQYF | TRBJ2-7 | few | TRBV4-3 | TRBD2 | 18
TGTGCCAGCAGTTACTCCACGTCAGGGGATACGCAGTATTTT | CASSYSTSGDTQYF | TRBJ2-3 | . | TRBV6-5 | . | 14
TGCGCCAGCAGCCCACGTCCGGGACAGATGCTCTCCTACGAGCAGTACTTC | CASSPRPGQMLSYEQYF | TRBJ2-7 | . | TRBV4-1 | TRBD1 | 17